Below, one T cell receptor (beta chain) is given with its context. Some clones are missing from TCRdb's copy, which holds only in-frame ones; the method was immunoSEQ multiplex PCR. The sample records some 390,000 clones, nearly 90% being singletons. Clinical histories supplied by participants themselves formed the basis of cohort assignment. With 5 bases removed from V and 2 bases from J, the gap between germline ends came to 13 bases. In germline, CDR1 is SGHTA, CDR2 FQGNSA. The CDR3 length is 15 residues. This sample was included in a study of blood T cell repertoires in COVID-19. As for the study in general: T cells, B-cell-depleted T cells, or PBMCs supplied cDNA or gDNA.

The specimen sequenced was PBMCs or T cells enriched from blood (not recorded which). The chain has TRBV7-2 and TRBJ1-5, with D perhaps TRBD1 (6 bases). The TCR originated in a woman aged 30 to 39 who had recovered from COVID-19. The CDR3 DNA follows: TGTGCCAGCAGCCTAACAGGGCAGCGCAATCAGCCCCAGCATTTT. This gives the protein CASSLTGQRNQPQHF.